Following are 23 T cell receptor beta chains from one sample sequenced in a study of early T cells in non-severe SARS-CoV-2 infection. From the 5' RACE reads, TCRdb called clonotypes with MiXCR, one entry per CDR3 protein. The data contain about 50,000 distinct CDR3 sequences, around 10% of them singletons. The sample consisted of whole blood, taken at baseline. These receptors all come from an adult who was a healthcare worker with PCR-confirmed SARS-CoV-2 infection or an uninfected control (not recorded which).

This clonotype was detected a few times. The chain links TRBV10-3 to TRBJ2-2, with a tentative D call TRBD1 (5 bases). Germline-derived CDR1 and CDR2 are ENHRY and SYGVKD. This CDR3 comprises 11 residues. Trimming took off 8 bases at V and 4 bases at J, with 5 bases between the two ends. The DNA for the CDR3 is TGTGCCATCGGGGCCACCGGGGAGCTGTTTTTT. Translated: CAIGATGELFF.

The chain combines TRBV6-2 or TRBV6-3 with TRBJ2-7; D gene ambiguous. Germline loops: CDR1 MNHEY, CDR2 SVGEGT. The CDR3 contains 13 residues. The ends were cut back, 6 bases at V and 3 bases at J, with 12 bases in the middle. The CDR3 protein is CASRGSANYEQYF. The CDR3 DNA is TGTGCCAGCAGGGGGTCTGCCAACTACGAGCAGTACTTC.

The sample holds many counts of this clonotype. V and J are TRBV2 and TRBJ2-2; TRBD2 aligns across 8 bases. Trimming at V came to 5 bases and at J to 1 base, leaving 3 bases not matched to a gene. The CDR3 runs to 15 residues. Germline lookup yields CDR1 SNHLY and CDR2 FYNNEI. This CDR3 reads CASSRTSMNTGELFF. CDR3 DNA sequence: TGTGCCAGCAGTAGGACTAGCATGAACACCGGGGAGCTGTTTTTT.

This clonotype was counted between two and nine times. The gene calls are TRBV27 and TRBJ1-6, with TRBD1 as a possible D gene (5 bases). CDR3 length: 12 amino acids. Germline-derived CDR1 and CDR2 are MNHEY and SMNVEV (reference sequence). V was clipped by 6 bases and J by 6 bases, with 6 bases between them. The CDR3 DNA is TGTGCCAGCAGAAGGGGTAATTCACCCCTCCACTTT. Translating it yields CASRRGNSPLHF.

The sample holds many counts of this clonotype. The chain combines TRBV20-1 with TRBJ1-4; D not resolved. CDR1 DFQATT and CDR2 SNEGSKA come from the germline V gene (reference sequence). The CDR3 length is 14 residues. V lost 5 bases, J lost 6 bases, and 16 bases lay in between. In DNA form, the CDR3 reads TGCAGTGCTGCAAAGGAAAAAGCTGATGAAAAACTGTTTTTT. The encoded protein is CSAAKEKADEKLFF.

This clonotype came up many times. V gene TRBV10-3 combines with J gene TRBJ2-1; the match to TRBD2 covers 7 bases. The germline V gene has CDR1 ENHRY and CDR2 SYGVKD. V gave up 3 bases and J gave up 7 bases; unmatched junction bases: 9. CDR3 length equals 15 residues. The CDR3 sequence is CAISDSKRGWNEQFF. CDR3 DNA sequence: TGTGCCATCAGTGATAGCAAGCGGGGCTGGAATGAGCAGTTCTTC.

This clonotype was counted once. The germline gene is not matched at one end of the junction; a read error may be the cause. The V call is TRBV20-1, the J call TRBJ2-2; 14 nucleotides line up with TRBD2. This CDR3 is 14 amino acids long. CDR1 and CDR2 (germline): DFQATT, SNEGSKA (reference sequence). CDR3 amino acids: CSAGTSGSAGELIF. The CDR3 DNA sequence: TGCAGTGCGGGGACTAGCGGGAGTGCCGGGGAGCTGATTTTT.

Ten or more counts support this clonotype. CDR3 sequence: CASSLGLGSARDIYEQYF. CDR3 nucleotide sequence: TGTGCCAGCAGCTTAGGGCTCGGCAGTGCGCGTGATATCTACGAGCAGTACTTC. The chain has TRBV7-9 and TRBJ2-7; D is undetermined. The CDR3 is made up of 18 amino acids. Germline V gene lookup returns CDR1 SEHNR and CDR2 FQNEAQ (reference sequence). With 1 base removed from V and 3 bases from J, the gap between germline ends came to 22 bases.

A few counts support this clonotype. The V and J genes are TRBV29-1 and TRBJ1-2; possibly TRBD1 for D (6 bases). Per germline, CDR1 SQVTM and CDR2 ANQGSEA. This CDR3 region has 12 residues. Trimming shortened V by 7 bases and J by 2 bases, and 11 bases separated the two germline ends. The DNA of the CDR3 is TGCAGCGGAGATACAGGGAACTATGGCTACACCTTC. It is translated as CSGDTGNYGYTF.

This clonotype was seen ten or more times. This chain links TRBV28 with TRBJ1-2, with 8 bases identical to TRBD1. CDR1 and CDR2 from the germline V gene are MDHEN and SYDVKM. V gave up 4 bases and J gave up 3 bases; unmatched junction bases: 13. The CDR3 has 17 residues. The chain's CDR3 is CASSSYTGQAEYYGYTF. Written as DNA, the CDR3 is TGTGCCAGCAGTTCTTATACGGGACAGGCAGAATACTATGGCTACACCTTC.

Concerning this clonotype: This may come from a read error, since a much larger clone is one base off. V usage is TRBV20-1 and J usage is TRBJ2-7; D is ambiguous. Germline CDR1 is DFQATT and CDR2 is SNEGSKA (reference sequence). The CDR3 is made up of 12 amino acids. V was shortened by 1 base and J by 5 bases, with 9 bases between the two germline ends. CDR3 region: CSARGSTNEQYF. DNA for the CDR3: TGCAGTGCTAGAGGGAGTACGAACGAGCAGTACTTC.

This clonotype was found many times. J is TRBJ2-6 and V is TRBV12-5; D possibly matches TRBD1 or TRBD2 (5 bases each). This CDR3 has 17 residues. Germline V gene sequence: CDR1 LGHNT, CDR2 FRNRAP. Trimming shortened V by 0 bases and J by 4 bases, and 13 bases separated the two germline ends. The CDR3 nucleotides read TGTGCTAGTGGTTTGGTAGTAGTGGGGACCGGGGCCAACGTCCTGACTTTC. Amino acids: CASGLVVVGTGANVLTF.

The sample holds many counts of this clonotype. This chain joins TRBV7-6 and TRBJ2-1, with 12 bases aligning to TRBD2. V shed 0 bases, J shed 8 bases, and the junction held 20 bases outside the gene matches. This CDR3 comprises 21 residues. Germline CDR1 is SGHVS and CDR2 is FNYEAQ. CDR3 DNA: TGTGCCAGCAGCTTAGCCCCACCGGGACTAGCGGGCCACCCTCTCCCACATGAGCAGTTCTTC. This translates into CASSLAPPGLAGHPLPHEQFF.

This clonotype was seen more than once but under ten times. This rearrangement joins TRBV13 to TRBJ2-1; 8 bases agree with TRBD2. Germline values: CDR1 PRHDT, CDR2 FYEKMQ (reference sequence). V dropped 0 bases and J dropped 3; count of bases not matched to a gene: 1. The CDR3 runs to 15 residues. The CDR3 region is CASSLGLAGYNEQFF. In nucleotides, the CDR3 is TGTGCCAGCAGCTTAGGGCTAGCGGGCTACAATGAGCAGTTCTTC.

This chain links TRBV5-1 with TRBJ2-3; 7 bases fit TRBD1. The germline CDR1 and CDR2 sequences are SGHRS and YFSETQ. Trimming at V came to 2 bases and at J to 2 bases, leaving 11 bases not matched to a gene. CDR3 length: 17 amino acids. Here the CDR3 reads CASSFLGGAGDTDTQYF. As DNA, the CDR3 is TGCGCCAGCAGCTTTCTAGGGGGCGCTGGGGACACAGATACGCAGTATTTT.

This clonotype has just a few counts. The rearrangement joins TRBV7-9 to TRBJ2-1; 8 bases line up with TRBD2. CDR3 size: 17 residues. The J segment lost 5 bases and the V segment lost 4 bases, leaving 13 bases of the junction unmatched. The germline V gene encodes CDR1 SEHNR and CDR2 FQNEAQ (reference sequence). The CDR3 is CASSSRFGQAGDNEQFF. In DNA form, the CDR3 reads TGTGCCAGCAGCTCCCGTTTTGGCCAAGCGGGGGACAATGAGCAGTTCTTC.

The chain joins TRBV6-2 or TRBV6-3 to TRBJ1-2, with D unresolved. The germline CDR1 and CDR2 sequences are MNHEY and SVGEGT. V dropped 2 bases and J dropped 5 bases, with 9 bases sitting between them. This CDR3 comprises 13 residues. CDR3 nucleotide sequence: TGTGCCAGCAGTTACCGGGGAGAGTATGGCTACACCTTC. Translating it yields CASSYRGEYGYTF.

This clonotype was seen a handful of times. The CDR3 DNA sequence: TGTGCCAGCAGTTTAGGGACAGTGAACTGGGCTGGCTACACCTTC. Protein sequence: CASSLGTVNWAGYTF. The rearrangement links TRBV12-3 or TRBV12-4 to TRBJ1-2, with D perhaps matching TRBD1 (6 bases). The CDR3 sequence is 15 residues long. The V end was cut by 1 base, the J end by 7 bases, with 16 bases between.

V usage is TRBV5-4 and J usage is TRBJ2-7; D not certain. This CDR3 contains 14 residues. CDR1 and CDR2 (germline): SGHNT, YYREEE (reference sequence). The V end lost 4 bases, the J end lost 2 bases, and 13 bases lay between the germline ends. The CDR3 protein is CASSPSSTTYEQYF. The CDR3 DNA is TGTGCCAGCAGCCCTTCCTCCACGACCTACGAGCAGTACTTC.

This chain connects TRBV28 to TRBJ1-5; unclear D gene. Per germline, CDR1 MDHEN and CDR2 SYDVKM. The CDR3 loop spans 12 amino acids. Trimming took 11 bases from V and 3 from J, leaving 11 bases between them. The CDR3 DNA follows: TGTGCCGGCGGACCTCTCAATCAGCCCCAGCATTTT. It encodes CAGGPLNQPQHF. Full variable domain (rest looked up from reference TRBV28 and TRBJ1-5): DVKVTQSSRYLVKRTGEKVFLECVQDMDHENMFWYRQDPGLGLRLIYFSYDVKMKEKGDIPEGYSVSREKKERFSLILESASTNQTSMYLCAGGPLNQPQHFGDGTRLSIL.

The CDR3 here is CAISEGLAGVNEQFF. CDR3 nucleotide sequence: TGTGCCATCAGTGAGGGGCTAGCGGGGGTTAATGAGCAGTTCTTC. The chain employs TRBV10-3 and TRBJ2-1, with 10 bases aligning to TRBD2. The CDR3 runs 15 residues. The V and J ends lost 2 bases and 7 bases, in that order; junction bases with no gene match: 5. Looked up from germline, CDR1 is ENHRY and CDR2 is SYGVKD.

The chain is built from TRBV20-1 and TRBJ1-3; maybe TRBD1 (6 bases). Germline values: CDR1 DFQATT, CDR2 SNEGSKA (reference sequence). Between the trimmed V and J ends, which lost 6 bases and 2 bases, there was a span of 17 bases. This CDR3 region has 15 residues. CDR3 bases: TGCAGTGCAGGGGAACAGGGAAGAGCTGGAAACACCATATATTTT. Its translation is CSAGEQGRAGNTIYF.

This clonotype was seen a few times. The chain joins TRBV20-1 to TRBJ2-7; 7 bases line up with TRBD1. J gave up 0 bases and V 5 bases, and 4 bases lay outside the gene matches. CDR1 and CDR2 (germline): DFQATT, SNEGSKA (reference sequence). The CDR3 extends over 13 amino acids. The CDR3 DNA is TGCAGTGCTTACCGGGACAGCTCCTACGAGCAGTACTTC. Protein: CSAYRDSSYEQYF.